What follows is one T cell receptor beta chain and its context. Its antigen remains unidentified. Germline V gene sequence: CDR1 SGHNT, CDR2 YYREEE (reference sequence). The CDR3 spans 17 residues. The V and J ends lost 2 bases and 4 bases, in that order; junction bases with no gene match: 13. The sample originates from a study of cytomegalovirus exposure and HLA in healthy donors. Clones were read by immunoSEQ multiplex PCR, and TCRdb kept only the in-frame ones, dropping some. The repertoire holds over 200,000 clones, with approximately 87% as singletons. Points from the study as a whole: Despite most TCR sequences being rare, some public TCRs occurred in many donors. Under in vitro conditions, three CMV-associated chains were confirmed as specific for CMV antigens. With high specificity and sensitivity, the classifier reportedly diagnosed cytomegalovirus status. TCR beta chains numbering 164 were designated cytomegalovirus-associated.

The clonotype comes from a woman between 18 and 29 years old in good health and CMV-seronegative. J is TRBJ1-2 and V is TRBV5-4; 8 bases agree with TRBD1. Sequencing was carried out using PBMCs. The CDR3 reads CASSFGQGGRSVYGYTF. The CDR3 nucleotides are TGTGCCAGCAGCTTCGGACAGGGCGGTAGGTCGGTCTATGGCTACACCTTC. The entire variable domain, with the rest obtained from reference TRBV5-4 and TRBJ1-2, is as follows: ETGVTQSPTHLIKTRGQQVTLRCSSQSGHNTVSWYQQALGQGPQFIFQYYREEENGRGNFPPRFSGLQFPNYSSELNVNALELDDSALYLCASSFGQGGRSVYGYTFGSGTRLTVV.